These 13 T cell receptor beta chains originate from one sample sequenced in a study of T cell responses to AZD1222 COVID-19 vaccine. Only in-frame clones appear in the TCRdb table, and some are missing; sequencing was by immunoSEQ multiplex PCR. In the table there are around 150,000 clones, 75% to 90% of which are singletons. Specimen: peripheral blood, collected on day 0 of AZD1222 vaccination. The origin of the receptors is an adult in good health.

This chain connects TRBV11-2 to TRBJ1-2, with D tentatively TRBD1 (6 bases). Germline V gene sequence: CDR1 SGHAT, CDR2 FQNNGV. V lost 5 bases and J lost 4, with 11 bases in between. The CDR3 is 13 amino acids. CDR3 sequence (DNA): TGTGCCAGCAGCCCTCGGACAGTCTATGGCTACACCTTC. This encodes CASSPRTVYGYTF.

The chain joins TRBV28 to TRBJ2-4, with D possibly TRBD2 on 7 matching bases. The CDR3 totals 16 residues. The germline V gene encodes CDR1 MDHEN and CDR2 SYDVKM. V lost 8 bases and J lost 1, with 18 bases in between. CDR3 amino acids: CASGETGRGAKNIQYF. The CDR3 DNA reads TGTGCCAGCGGAGAAACAGGGAGGGGGGCCAAAAACATTCAGTACTTC.

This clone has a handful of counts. The CDR3 loop is CASSLGRGGDPKQIGYTF. DNA of the CDR3: TGTGCCAGCAGCTTAGGCCGAGGGGGGGACCCTAAACAGATAGGCTACACCTTC. The J gene is TRBJ1-2, the V gene TRBV11-2; tentatively, D is TRBD1 (6 bases). Looked up from germline, CDR1 is SGHAT and CDR2 is FQNNGV. With 1 base removed from V and 8 bases from J, the gap between germline ends came to 26 bases. The CDR3 loop spans 18 amino acids.

CDR3 DNA sequence: TGTGCCAGCAGTTTAAGAAGACAGGGGAACACTGAAGCTTTCTTT. It encodes CASSLRRQGNTEAFF. The chain recombines TRBV27 with TRBJ1-1, with TRBD1 matching 7 bases. J was trimmed by 1 base and V by 2 bases; bases with no gene match: 4. Germline-derived CDR1 and CDR2 are MNHEY and SMNVEV (reference sequence). This CDR3 is 15 amino acids long.

The CDR3 sequence: CASSTPVTALITEAFF. In DNA, the CDR3 is TGTGCCAGTAGTACCCCGGTCACCGCTTTGATTACTGAAGCTTTCTTT. This chain links TRBV19 with TRBJ1-1; D ambiguous. The CDR3 covers 16 residues. The germline CDR1 and CDR2 sequences are LNHDA and SQIVND (reference sequence). V lost 4 bases, J lost 5 bases, and 20 bases lay in between.

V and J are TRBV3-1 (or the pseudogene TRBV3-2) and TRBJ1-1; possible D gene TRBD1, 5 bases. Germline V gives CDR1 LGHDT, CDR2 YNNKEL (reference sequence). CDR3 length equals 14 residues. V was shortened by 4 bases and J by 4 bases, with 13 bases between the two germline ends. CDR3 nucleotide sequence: TGTGCCAGCAGCCTCGGGACGGTAAGCACTGAAGCTTTCTTT. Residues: CASSLGTVSTEAFF.

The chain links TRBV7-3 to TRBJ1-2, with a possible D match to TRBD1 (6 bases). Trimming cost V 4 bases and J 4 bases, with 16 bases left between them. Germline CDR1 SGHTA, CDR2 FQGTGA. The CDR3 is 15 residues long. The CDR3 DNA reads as TGTGCCAGCAGCTCGGGGGGGCCCCGGCGCTATGGCTACACCTTC. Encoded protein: CASSSGGPRRYGYTF.

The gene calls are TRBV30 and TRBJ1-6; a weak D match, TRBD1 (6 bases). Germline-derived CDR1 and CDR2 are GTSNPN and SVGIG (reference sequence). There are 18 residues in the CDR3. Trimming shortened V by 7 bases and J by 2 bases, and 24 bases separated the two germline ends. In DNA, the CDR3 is TGTGCCTCCGACAAAGGGGGGGCGTTGGGAGCCTATAATTCACCCCTCCACTTT. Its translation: CASDKGGALGAYNSPLHF.

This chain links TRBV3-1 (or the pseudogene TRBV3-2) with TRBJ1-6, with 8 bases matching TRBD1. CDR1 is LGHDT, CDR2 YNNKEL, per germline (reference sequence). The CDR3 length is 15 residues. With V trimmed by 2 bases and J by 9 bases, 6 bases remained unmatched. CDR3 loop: CASSQQGAIGSPLHF. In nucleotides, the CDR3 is TGTGCCAGCAGCCAACAGGGGGCGATAGGTTCACCCCTCCACTTT.

CDR3 amino acids: CATSKRQGTVYGYTF. The CDR3 DNA sequence: TGTGCCACCAGTAAGCGACAGGGTACGGTCTATGGCTACACCTTC. This chain connects TRBV15 to TRBJ1-2, with 7 positions matching TRBD1. The CDR3 covers 15 residues. The J segment lost 4 bases and the V segment lost 6 bases, leaving 11 bases of the junction unmatched. Germline V CDR1 and CDR2: LNHNV, YYDKDF (reference sequence).

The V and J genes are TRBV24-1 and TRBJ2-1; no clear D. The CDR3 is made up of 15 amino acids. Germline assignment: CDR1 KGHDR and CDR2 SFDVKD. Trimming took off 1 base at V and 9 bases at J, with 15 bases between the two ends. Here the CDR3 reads CATSDFRTVAGEQFF. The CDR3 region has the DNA TGTGCCACCAGTGATTTCAGGACGGTCGCCGGTGAGCAGTTCTTC.

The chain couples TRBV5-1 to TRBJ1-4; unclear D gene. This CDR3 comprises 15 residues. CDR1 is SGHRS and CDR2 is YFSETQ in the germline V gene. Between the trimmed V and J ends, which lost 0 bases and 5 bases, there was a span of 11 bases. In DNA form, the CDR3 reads TGCGCCAGCAGCTTGGCTCCCAACTCCAATGAAAAACTGTTTTTT. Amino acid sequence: CASSLAPNSNEKLFF. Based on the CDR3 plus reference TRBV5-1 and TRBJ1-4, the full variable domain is KAGVTQTPRYLIKTRGQQVTLSCSPISGHRSVSWYQQTPGQGLQFLFEYFSETQRNKGNFPGRFSGRQFSNSRSEMNVSTLELGDSALYLCASSLAPNSNEKLFFGSGTQLSVL.

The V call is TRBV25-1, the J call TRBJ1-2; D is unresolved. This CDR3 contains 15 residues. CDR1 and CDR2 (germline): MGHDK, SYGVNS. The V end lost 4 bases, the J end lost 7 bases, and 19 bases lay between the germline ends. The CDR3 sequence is CASSAQVGLAIGYTF. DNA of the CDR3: TGTGCCAGCAGTGCCCAGGTAGGGCTGGCTATTGGCTACACCTTC.